The next 20 T cell receptor beta chains were all read from a single sample in a study of identical twins. MiXCR was run by TCRdb on the 5' RACE reads, yielding one entry per CDR3 protein. Of around 1.7 million distinct CDR3 sequences listed, about 32% are singletons. The sequenced sample consisted of cord blood. The receptor source for this set is a newborn girl in good health.

With regard to this clonotype: Germline and junction disagree at one end, which may indicate a read error. This chain connects TRBV12-3 or TRBV12-4 to TRBJ1-4; 9 nucleotides match TRBD1. The CDR3 has 14 amino acids. The CDR3 DNA reads as TGTGTCAGCAGTTTCCACGGGACAGGGGAAAAACTGTTTTTT. As protein: CVSSFHGTGEKLFF.

This chain links TRBV7-9 with TRBJ1-5, with 8 bases that match TRBD1. With 5 bases clipped from V and 15 bases from J, the junction kept 9 bases outside the gene matches. The V gene's germline CDR1 is SEHNR and CDR2 FQNEAQ (reference sequence). This CDR3 has 12 amino acids. CDR3 DNA: TGTGCCAGCAGCCTAGACAGGGGCGTATGGCATTTT. Amino acids: CASSLDRGVWHF.

The rearrangement joins TRBV28 to TRBJ1-5; D possibly corresponds to TRBD1 (5 bases). Germline V gene lookup returns CDR1 MDHEN and CDR2 SYDVKM. Between the trimmed V and J ends, which lost 7 bases and 7 bases, there was a span of 20 bases. The CDR3 is made up of 15 amino acids. CDR3 protein: CASTWGGTNLQPQHF. CDR3 DNA sequence: TGTGCCAGCACCTGGGGGGGGACGAATTTACAGCCCCAGCATTTT.

This clonotype was counted a few times. The V gene is TRBV4-2, the J gene TRBJ1-2, with 7 bases fitting TRBD1. After removal of 4 bases from V and 4 bases from J, the junction contained 9 bases not matched to a gene. This CDR3 contains 15 residues. Germline CDR1 is LGHNA and CDR2 is YNFKEQ. In DNA, the CDR3 is TGTGCCAGCAGCCCAGATCCAGGGGGTTTCTATGGCTACACCTTC. It is translated as CASSPDPGGFYGYTF.

This clonotype has just a few counts. This rearrangement joins TRBV20-1 to TRBJ2-1, with 7 bases fitting TRBD2. The better agreement between TRBJ2-7 and the DNA end casts doubt on the J call. The CDR3 is made up of 17 amino acids. Germline V gene data show CDR1 as DFQATT and CDR2 as SNEGSKA (reference sequence). CDR3 DNA: TGCAGTGCTAGAGATCTTAGTGGGAGGGGCTCCTACAATGAGCAGTACTTC. It codes for CSARDLSGRGSYNEQYF.

This clonotype was detected only once. CDR3 residues: CASRQTGSSGNTIYF. The CDR3 nucleotides are TGTGCCAGCAGGCAAACAGGGTCCTCTGGAAACACCATATATTTT. V gene TRBV28 combines with J gene TRBJ1-3; TRBD1 might be the D (6 bases). V lost 6 bases and J lost 0, with 12 bases in between. The CDR3 loop spans 15 amino acids. Germline CDR1 MDHEN, CDR2 SYDVKM.

The genes are TRBV28 and TRBJ1-5; tentative D call: TRBD1 (5 bases). Germline V gene sequence: CDR1 MDHEN, CDR2 SYDVKM. Trimming removed 6 bases at V and 3 bases at J, with 12 bases between. The CDR3 spans 14 residues. CDR3 sequence (DNA): TGTGCCAGCAGGTGGGGGATCCACAATCAGCCCCAGCATTTT. Amino acid sequence: CASRWGIHNQPQHF.

The chain employs TRBV19 and TRBJ2-1; the match to TRBD2 covers 9 bases. J was trimmed by 4 bases and V by 0 bases; bases with no gene match: 7. This CDR3 spans 17 amino acids. The germline V gene encodes CDR1 LNHDA and CDR2 SQIVND (reference sequence). CDR3 coding DNA: TGTGCCAGTAGTATAGATCGCCTAGCGGGATTGTACAATGAGCAGTTCTTC. This translates into CASSIDRLAGLYNEQFF.

In its sample, this clonotype was seen a few times. V and J are TRBV7-2 and TRBJ2-5, with D perhaps TRBD1 (5 bases). The CDR3 is 14 residues long. Germline CDR1 is SGHTA and CDR2 is FQGNSA. V shed 1 base and J shed 4 bases, with 10 bases lying between them. The CDR3 DNA follows: TGTGCCAGCAGCTTAGATGCAGGGTCAGAGACCCAGTACTTC. The encoded protein is CASSLDAGSETQYF.

The chain uses TRBV24-1 and TRBJ1-1; 7 bases match TRBD1. With V trimmed by 4 bases and J by 3 bases, 1 base remained unmatched. The germline V gene encodes CDR1 KGHDR and CDR2 SFDVKD. CDR3 length: 13 residues. In DNA form, the CDR3 reads TGTGCCACCAGTGACAGGGGGTACACTGAAGCTTTCTTT. This sequence encodes CATSDRGYTEAFF.

The rearrangement uses TRBV7-2 and TRBJ2-1; D is ambiguous. Germline V gene sequence: CDR1 SGHTA, CDR2 FQGNSA. The CDR3 covers 16 residues. V lost 5 bases and J 10 bases, leaving 24 bases between the germline ends. CDR3 in amino acids: CASSINRAISSYEQFF. DNA of the CDR3: TGTGCCAGCAGCATAAACCGGGCCATAAGCTCCTACGAGCAGTTCTTC.

In this sample, this clonotype turned up a few times. CDR3 region: CASSYHHGPQETQYF. CDR3 nucleotides: TGTGCCAGCAGTTACCACCACGGGCCCCAAGAGACCCAGTACTTC. The V and J genes are TRBV6-6 and TRBJ2-5; D is unclear. Germline V gene sequence: CDR1 MNHNY, CDR2 SVGAGI (reference sequence). Deletions cut 2 bases from V and 1 base from J, with 11 bases between. This CDR3 contains 15 residues.

This clonotype was counted at least ten times. The rearrangement links TRBV7-2 to TRBJ2-7, with D possibly TRBD2 on 5 matching bases. V was clipped by 5 bases and J by 4 bases, with 12 bases between them. The CDR3 has 13 residues. CDR1 is SGHTA and CDR2 is FQGNSA in the germline V gene. The CDR3 DNA reads TGTGCCAGCAGCCTAACCCGGAGGTACGAGCAGTACTTC. Protein: CASSLTRRYEQYF.

The chain employs TRBV7-2 and TRBJ2-3; TRBD2 is a possible D gene (6 bases). CDR3 size: 14 residues. The ends were cut back, 4 bases at V and 6 bases at J, with 14 bases in the middle. Germline CDR1 is SGHTA and CDR2 is FQGNSA. Written as DNA, the CDR3 is TGTGCCAGCAGCTCAAGCGGGCCAAGGGATACGCAGTATTTT. The encoded protein is CASSSSGPRDTQYF.

The chain is built from TRBV30 and TRBJ2-5; D unresolved. Germline V gene data show CDR1 as GTSNPN and CDR2 as SVGIG (reference sequence). V was cut by 2 bases and J by 2 bases, with 9 bases left in between. This CDR3 spans 13 amino acids. The CDR3 DNA reads TGTGCCTGGAGTTGGGCAGCTCAAGAGACCCAGTACTTC. This encodes CAWSWAAQETQYF.

A few counts support this clonotype. The rearrangement joins TRBV28 to TRBJ2-5; TRBD1 might be the D (6 bases). The CDR3 has 11 amino acids. Germline CDR1 and CDR2: MDHEN and SYDVKM. Trimming stripped 3 bases from V and 9 bases from J, with 8 bases between. CDR3 sequence reads: CASSFRQAQYF. CDR3 nucleotide sequence: TGTGCCAGCAGTTTCAGACAGGCCCAGTACTTC.

Ten or more counts support this clonotype. CDR3 residues: CASSRLRGQRTINYGYTF. CDR3 nucleotide sequence: TGTGCCAGCAGCCGCCTTAGGGGACAGAGGACGATCAACTATGGCTACACCTTC. The chain is built from TRBV28 and TRBJ1-2, with 7 bases lining up with TRBD1. Per germline, CDR1 MDHEN and CDR2 SYDVKM. This CDR3 has 18 amino acids. J gave up 2 bases and V 6 bases, and 18 bases lay outside the gene matches.

Turning to this clonotype: A much bigger clone sits one base away, suggesting this may be a read error. The chain employs TRBV2 and TRBJ2-3; TRBD1 is a possible D gene (6 bases). Looked up from germline, CDR1 is SNHLY and CDR2 is FYNNEI. The CDR3 has 11 residues. This chain's CDR3 is CASREGGTQYF. DNA for the CDR3: TGTGCCAGCAGGGAAGGGGGTACGCAGTATTTT.

This sequence joins TRBV5-1 and TRBJ2-3; 7 bases agree with TRBD2. Unmatched junction bases numbered 10, after V lost 4 bases and J lost 2 bases. Per germline, CDR1 SGHRS and CDR2 YFSETQ. The CDR3 spans 16 residues. The DNA for the CDR3 is TGCGCCAGCAGCGAGCCCCTAGCGGCGCACACAGATACGCAGTATTTT. This sequence encodes CASSEPLAAHTDTQYF.

V and J are TRBV6-1 and TRBJ2-3, with D uncertain. There are 12 residues in the CDR3. Germline values: CDR1 MNHNS, CDR2 SASEGT. V was clipped by 6 bases and J by 3 bases, with 7 bases between them. This CDR3 is CASRLWTDTQYF. Here the CDR3 DNA reads TGTGCCAGCAGACTGTGGACAGATACGCAGTATTTT.